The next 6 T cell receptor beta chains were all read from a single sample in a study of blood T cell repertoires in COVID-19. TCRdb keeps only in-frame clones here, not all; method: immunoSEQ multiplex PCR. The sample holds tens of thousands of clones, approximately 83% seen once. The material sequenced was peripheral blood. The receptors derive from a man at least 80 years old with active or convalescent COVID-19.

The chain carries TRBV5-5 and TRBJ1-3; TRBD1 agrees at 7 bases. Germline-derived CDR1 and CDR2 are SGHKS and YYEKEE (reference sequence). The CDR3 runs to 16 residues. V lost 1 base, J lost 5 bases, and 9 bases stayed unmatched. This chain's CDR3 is CASSLTRGQLRNTIYF. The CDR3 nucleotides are TGTGCCAGCAGCTTGACAAGGGGACAGCTTAGAAACACCATATATTTT. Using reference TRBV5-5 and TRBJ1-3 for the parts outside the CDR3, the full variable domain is DAGVTQSPTHLIKTRGQQVTLRCSPISGHKSVSWYQQVLGQGPQFIFQYYEKEERGRGNFPDRFSARQFPNYSSELNVNALLLGDSALYLCASSLTRGQLRNTIYFGEGSWLTVV.

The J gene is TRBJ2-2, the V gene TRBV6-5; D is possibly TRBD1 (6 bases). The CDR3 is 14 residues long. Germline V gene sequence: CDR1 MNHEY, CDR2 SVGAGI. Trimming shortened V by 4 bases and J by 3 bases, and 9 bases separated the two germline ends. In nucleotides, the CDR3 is TGTGCCAGCAGTTCTTACAGGGACACCGGGGAGCTGTTTTTT. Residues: CASSSYRDTGELFF.

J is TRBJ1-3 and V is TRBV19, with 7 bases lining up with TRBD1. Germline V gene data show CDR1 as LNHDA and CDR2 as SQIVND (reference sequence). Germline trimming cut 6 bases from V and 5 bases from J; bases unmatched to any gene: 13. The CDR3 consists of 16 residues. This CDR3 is CASSHDRVRLRNTIYF. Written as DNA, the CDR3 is TGTGCCAGTAGCCACGACAGGGTCCGACTACGAAACACCATATATTTT.

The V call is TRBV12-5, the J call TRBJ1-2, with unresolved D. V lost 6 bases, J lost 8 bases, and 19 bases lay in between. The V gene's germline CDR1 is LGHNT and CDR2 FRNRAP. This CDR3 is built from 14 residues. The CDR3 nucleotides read TGTGCTAGTGGAAACGAGGTTTTGAGACGCGGCTACACCTTC. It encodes CASGNEVLRRGYTF.

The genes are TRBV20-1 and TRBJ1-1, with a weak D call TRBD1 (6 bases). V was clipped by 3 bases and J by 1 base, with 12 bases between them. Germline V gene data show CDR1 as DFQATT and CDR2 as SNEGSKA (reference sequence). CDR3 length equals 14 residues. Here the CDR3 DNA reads TGCAGTGCTAGTGCAGGGGCAGGGAACACTGAAGCTTTCTTT. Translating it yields CSASAGAGNTEAFF.

The CDR3, as DNA: TGTGCCACGGTGAGCGAGAGACACAATGAGCAGTTCTTC. The encoded protein is CATVSERHNEQFF. This chain connects TRBV19 to TRBJ2-1; D uncertain. Trimming left V 10 bases short and J 5 bases short, with 15 bases between. Germline V lookup: CDR1 LNHDA, CDR2 SQIVND (reference sequence). The CDR3 runs 13 residues.